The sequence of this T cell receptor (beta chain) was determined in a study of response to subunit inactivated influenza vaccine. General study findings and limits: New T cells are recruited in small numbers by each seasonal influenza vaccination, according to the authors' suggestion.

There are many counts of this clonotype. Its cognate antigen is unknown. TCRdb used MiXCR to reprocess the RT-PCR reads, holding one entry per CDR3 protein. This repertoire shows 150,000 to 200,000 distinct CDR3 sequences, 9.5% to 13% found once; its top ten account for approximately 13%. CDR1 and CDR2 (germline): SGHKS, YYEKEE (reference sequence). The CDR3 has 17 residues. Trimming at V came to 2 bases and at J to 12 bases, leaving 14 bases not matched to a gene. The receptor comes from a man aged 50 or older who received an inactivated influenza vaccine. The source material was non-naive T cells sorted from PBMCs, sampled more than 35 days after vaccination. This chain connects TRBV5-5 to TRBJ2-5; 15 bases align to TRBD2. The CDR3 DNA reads TGTGCCAGCAGCTTCTGGACAGCCCGAGGACTAGCGGGAGGGAAGTACTTC. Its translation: CASSFWTARGLAGGKYF.